The TCR beta chain under discussion was sequenced for a study of shared clonotypes between healthy human individuals. The CDR3 contains 15 residues. V lost 2 bases and J 4 bases, leaving 14 bases between the germline ends. CDR1 SGHRS and CDR2 YFSETQ come from the germline V gene. This clone was seen more than once but under ten times. Sequencing was performed with immunoSEQ multiplex PCR; in TCRdb, only in-frame clones are kept and a portion is missing. This table has some 360,000 clones, roughly 80% appearing once. This clonotype was sampled from a man aged 30 to 39 in good health. The J gene is TRBJ2-3, the V gene TRBV5-1; weak D call: TRBD2 (7 bases). Sequencing used memory CD4+ T cells sorted from blood. As for subset: CD45RA-negative fraction. The CDR3 DNA reads as TGCGCCAGCAGCTTTGAGGGGGGGACACCAGATACGCAGTATTTT. It yields the protein CASSFEGGTPDTQYF.